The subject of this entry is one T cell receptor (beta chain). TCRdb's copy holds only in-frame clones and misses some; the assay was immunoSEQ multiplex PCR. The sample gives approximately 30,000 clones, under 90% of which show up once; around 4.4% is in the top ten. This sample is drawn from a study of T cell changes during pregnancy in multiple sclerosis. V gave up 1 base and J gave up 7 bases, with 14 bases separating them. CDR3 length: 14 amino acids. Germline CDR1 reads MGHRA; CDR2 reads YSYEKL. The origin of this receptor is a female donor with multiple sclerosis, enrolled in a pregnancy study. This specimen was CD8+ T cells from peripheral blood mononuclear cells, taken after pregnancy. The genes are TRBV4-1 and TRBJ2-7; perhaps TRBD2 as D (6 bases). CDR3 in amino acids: CASSQVGGRGEQYF. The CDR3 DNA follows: TGCGCCAGCAGCCAAGTCGGAGGGAGAGGAGAGCAGTACTTC.